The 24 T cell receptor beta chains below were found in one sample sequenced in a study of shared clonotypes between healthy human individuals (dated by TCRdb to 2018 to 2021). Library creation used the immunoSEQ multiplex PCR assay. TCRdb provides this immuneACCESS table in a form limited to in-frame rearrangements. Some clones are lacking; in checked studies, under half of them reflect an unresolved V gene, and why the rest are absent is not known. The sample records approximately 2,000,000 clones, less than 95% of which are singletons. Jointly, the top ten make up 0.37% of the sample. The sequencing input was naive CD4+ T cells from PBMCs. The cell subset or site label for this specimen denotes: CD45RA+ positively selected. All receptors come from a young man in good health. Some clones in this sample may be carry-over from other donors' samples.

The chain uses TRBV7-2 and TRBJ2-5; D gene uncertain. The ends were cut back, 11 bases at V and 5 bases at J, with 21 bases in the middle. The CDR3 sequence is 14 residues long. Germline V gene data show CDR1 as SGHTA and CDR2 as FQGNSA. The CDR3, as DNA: TGTGCCGCCCTGGCTACCTTATATTCGGAGACCCAGTACTTC. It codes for CAALATLYSETQYF.

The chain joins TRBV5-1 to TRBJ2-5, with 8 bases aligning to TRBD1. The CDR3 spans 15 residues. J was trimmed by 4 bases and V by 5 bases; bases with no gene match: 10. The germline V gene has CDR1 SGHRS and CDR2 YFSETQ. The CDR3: CASRITGGLRETQYF. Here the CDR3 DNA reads TGCGCCAGCAGAATTACAGGGGGACTGCGAGAGACCCAGTACTTC.

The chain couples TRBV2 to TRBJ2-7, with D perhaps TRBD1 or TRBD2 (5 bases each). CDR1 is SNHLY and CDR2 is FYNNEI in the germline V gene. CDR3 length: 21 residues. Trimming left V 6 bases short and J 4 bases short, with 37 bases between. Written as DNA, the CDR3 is TGTGCCAGCAGCTGGTCGTCCTGGGACCTCGGATCTTCTTCAGGGAAATACGAGCAGTACTTC. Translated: CASSWSSWDLGSSSGKYEQYF.

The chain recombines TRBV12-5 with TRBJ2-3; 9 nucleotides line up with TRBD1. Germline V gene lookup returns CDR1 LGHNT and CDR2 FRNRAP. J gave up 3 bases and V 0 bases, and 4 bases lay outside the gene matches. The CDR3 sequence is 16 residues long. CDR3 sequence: CASGLVLGQGTDTQYF. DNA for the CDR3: TGTGCTAGTGGTTTGGTATTGGGACAGGGTACAGATACGCAGTATTTT.

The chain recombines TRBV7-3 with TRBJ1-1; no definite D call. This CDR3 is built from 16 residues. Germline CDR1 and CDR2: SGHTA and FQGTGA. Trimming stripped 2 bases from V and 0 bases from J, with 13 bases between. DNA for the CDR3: TGTGCCAGCAGCTTATCGGGTGCGCAGTTGAACACTGAAGCTTTCTTT. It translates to CASSLSGAQLNTEAFF.

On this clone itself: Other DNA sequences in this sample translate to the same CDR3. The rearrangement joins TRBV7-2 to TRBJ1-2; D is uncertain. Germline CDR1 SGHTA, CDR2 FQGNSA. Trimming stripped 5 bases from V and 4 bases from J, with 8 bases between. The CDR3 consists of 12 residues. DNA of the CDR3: TGTGCCAGCAGCCCGGGCGTCTATGGCTACACCTTC. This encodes CASSPGVYGYTF.

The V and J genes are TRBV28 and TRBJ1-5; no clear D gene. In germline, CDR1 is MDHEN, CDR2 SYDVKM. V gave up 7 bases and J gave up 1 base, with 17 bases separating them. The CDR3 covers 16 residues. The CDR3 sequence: CASTTPLDGSNQPQHF. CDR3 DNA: TGTGCCAGCACCACACCTTTGGACGGAAGCAATCAGCCCCAGCATTTT.

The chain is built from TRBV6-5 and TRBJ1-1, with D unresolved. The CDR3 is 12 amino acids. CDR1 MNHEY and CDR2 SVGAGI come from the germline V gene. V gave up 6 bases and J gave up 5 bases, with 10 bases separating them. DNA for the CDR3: TGTGCCAGCAGGCGGGGTAAAACTGAAGCTTTCTTT. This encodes CASRRGKTEAFF.

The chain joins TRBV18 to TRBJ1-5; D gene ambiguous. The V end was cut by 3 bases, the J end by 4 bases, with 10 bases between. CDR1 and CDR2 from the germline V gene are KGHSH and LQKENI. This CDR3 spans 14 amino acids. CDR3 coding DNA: TGTGCCAGCTCACCGGACGGAGGTAATCAGCCCCAGCATTTT. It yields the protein CASSPDGGNQPQHF.

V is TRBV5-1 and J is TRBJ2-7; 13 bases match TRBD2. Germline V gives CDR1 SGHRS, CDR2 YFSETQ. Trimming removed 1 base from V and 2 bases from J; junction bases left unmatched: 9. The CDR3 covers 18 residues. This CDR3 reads CASSLRGTSGINTYEQYF. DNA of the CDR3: TGCGCCAGCAGCTTGCGTGGGACTAGCGGGATAAATACCTACGAGCAGTACTTC. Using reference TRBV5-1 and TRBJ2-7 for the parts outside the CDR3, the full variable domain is KAGVTQTPRYLIKTRGQQVTLSCSPISGHRSVSWYQQTPGQGLQFLFEYFSETQRNKGNFPGRFSGRQFSNSRSEMNVSTLELGDSALYLCASSLRGTSGINTYEQYFGPGTRLTVT.

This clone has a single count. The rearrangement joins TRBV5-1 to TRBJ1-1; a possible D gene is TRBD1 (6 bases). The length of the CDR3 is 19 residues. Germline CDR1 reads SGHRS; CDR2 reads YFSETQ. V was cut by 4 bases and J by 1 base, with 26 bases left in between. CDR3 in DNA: TGCGCCAGCAGCCCCCTGGGGATGGGGGGCAAATTCGAGAACACTGAAGCTTTCTTT. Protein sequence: CASSPLGMGGKFENTEAFF.

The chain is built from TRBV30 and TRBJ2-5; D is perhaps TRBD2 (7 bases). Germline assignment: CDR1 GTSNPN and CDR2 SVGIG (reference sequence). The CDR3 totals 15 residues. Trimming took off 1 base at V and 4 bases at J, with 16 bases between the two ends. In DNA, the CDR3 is TGTGCCTGGAGTGCCCGCCGGGGGGCGGGAGAGACCCAGTACTTC. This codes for CAWSARRGAGETQYF.

The CDR3 spells CARSRGGQNIQYF. The CDR3 coding sequence is TGTGCCAGGTCCCGGGGTGGACAAAACATTCAGTACTTC. The gene calls are TRBV21-1 and TRBJ2-4; the table gives TRBD2 as D, unverified against the DNA. TRBV21-1 has pseudogene status. This CDR3 has 13 amino acids.

CDR3: CSVSQATTNTGELFF. The CDR3 DNA is TGCAGCGTCTCACAAGCCACTACGAACACCGGGGAGCTGTTTTTT. The V call is TRBV29-1, the J call TRBJ2-2; D ambiguous. This CDR3 contains 15 residues. Germline CDR1 SQVTM, CDR2 ANQGSEA. Trimming shortened V by 6 bases and J by 0 bases, and 14 bases separated the two germline ends.

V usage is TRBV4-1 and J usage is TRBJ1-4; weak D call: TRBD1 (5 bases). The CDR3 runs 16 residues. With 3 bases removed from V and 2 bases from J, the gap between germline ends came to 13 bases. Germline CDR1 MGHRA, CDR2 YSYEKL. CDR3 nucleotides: TGCGCCAGCAGCCAGGAAGCGACAGTTACTAATGAAAAACTGTTTTTT. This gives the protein CASSQEATVTNEKLFF.

The CDR3 loop reads CASSLWTGPATNEKLFF. The CDR3, as DNA: TGTGCCAGCAGTTTATGGACAGGCCCAGCAACTAATGAAAAACTGTTTTTT. V is TRBV28 and J is TRBJ1-4, with a weak D call TRBD1 (6 bases). Germline lookup yields CDR1 MDHEN and CDR2 SYDVKM. This CDR3 is built from 17 residues. The V gene lost 0 bases and the J gene lost 0 bases, with 11 bases spanning the gap.

This CDR3 is CASSFDGFSYEQYF. The CDR3 DNA is TGTGCCAGCAGCTTCGACGGATTCTCCTACGAGCAGTACTTC. The chain carries TRBV7-2 and TRBJ2-7; D is uncertain. CDR3 length equals 14 residues. Trimming took 3 bases from V and 0 from J, leaving 9 bases between them. Looked up from germline, CDR1 is SGHTA and CDR2 is FQGNSA.

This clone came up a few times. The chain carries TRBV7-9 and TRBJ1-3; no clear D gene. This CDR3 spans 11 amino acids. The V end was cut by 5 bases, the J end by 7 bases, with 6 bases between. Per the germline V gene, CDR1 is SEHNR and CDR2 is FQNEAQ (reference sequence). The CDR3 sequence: CASSPENTIYF. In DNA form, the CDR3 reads TGTGCCAGCAGCCCTGAGAACACCATATATTTT. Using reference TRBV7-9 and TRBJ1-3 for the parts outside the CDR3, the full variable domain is DTGVSQNPRHKITKRGQNVTFRCDPISEHNRLYWYRQTLGQGPEFLTYFQNEAQLEKSRLLSDRFSAERPKGSFSTLEIQRTEQGDSAMYLCASSPENTIYFGEGSWLTVV.

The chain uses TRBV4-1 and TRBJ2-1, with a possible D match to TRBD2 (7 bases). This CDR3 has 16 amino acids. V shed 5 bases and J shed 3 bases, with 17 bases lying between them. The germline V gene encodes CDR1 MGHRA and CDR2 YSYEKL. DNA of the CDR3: TGCGCCAGCAGCAAAGCAGGGGAGGGCCTCTACAATGAGCAGTTCTTC. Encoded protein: CASSKAGEGLYNEQFF.

The CDR3, as DNA: TGCGCCAGCAGCGGTGACAGGGGGCGCGGCTATGGCTACACCTTC. Translation gives CASSGDRGRGYGYTF. J is TRBJ1-2 and V is TRBV5-1; 10 bases align to TRBD1. Per germline, CDR1 SGHRS and CDR2 YFSETQ. V shed 4 bases, J shed 4 bases, and the junction held 7 bases outside the gene matches. The CDR3 totals 15 residues. The variable domain in full, completed from reference TRBV5-1 and TRBJ1-2, reads KAGVTQTPRYLIKTRGQQVTLSCSPISGHRSVSWYQQTPGQGLQFLFEYFSETQRNKGNFPGRFSGRQFSNSRSEMNVSTLELGDSALYLCASSGDRGRGYGYTFGSGTRLTVV.

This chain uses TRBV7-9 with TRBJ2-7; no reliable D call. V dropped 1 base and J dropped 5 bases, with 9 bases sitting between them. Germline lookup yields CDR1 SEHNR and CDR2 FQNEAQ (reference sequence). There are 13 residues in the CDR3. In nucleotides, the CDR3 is TGTGCCAGCAGCTTAGTCCCCAAGGACGAGCAGTACTTC. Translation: CASSLVPKDEQYF.

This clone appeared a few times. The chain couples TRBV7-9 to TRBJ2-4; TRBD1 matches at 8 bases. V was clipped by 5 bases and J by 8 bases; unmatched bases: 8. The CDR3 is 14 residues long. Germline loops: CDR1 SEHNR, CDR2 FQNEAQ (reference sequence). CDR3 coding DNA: TGTGCCAGCAGCAAAGGACAGGGAGTGGACATTCAGTACTTC. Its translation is CASSKGQGVDIQYF.

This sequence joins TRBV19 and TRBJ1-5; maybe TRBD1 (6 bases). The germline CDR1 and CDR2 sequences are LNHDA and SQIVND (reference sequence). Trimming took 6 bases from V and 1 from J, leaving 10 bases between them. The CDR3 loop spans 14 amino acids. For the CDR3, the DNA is TGTGCCAGTAGACATCAGGGGAGCAATCAGCCCCAGCATTTT. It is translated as CASRHQGSNQPQHF.

CDR3: CASSYVGTAFF. The CDR3, as DNA: TGTGCCAGCAGTTACGTGGGGACAGCTTTCTTT. The chain combines TRBV6-5 with TRBJ1-1; weak D call: TRBD1 (5 bases). Trimming stripped 2 bases from V and 10 bases from J, with 8 bases between. Germline lookup yields CDR1 MNHEY and CDR2 SVGAGI. The CDR3 loop spans 11 amino acids.